This TCR beta chain emerged from a study of cytomegalovirus exposure and HLA in healthy donors (dated 2017 in TCRdb). Regarding the research as a whole: According to an earlier analysis of several hundred of the donors, about 179 million T cells yielded 90 million to 140 million unique TCR beta sequences and around 280 Gb of sequence data. Approximately 310 gigabases of sequencing data and roughly 80 million unique TCR sequences made up an early release that covered 640 HLA-typed donors. Of the 300 to 450 genotyped donors, around 81% fell in the genetic ancestry cluster associated with self-reported Caucasian donors. The study aimed to test whether cataloging public T cell receptors could reveal signatures of past pathogen exposure. Using immunosequencing, the study profiled T cell repertoires from 666 subjects and related those repertoires to cytomegalovirus serostatus. Besides the first cohort of more than 650 subjects, a separate validation cohort made up of roughly 130 different subjects was used. To predict cytomegalovirus infection status, the study brought together high-throughput TCR immunosequencing, statistical association of individual TCRs with disease status, and machine learning. To study patterns of TCR occurrence, a later analysis re-analyzed previously published TCR beta repertoires from around 670 donors and added high-resolution HLA genotyping. In the later analysis, no new phenotypic data were used to find candidate immune exposures; instead, reliance was placed on TCR beta sequences and their occurrence across donors. An earlier analysis of some 600 of the donors applied high-throughput TCR beta sequencing to assess whether each TCR beta V gene segment acted as functional or pseudogenic. Donor age, sex, ethnicity and CMV serostatus were compiled together with the repertoire data. A later genetic analysis took genome-wide SNP genotypes for about 60% of the roughly 670 donors and used that subset as a discovery cohort. All discovery cohort repertoires had been generated on a single sequencing platform. Both class I and class II loci were covered by HLA typing, at four-digit resolution. The number of typed donors differed by locus: about 620-640 for A, B, C, DRB1 and DQB1; 500 to 550 for DQA1; 606 for DPA1; and some 470 for DPB1. Because of strong linkage in the cohort, five DR-DQ haplotypes were treated as single units for association and clustering. Among some 400 genotyped donors of the cohort, an average of approximately 220,000 unique TCR beta nucleotide sequences was sequenced per donor, of which 15% to 20% were non-productive.

Regarding this clone: Its antigen target is currently unknown. It has no much larger one-base neighbor in the sample; base qualities were not kept.

What the work shows at the level of the full study, not this receptor alone: Three of the identified cytomegalovirus-associated TCR beta chains were confirmed in vitro to be specific for cytomegalovirus antigens. While some public TCRs were present in many individuals, most TCR sequences turned up only very rarely across donors. A further reported finding was that TCR beta sequences accurately predicted the HLA-A and HLA-B alleles for most subjects in the first cohort. Because the 87-base-pair reads could not distinguish some IMGT-functional V segments, including TRBV6-2 and TRBV6-3, those segments were excluded. According to a later analysis, most CMV-associated TCR beta chains appeared to be HLA-restricted, and the HLA associations seemed to be driven largely by CMV exposure. Specific HLA alleles were associated with 15,000 to 20,000 TCR beta sequences at a false discovery rate of 0.05 in a later analysis. In the study, around 150 TCR beta chains were listed as associated with cytomegalovirus. Because HLA typing was unavailable for some donors at each locus, only the typed subset was used in association tests. In a later analysis, HLA-associated TCR beta chains showed more clonal expansion and lower generation probabilities than non-associated chains that were equally common. For the cohort, immune exposure information was limited to CMV serostatus. The earlier analysis of some 540 of the donors excluded around 17 rarely observed V segments, including chromosome 9 orphons, because counts were too low. The sequencing pipeline was judged likely to have produced a cluster of highly shared sequence variants as a technical artifact. In a later analysis, TCR association rates were found to vary across HLA loci, with the most associated TCRs seen for DRB1 alleles and the fewest for HLA-C alleles. The classifier was reported to diagnose cytomegalovirus status with high specificity and sensitivity in both the original and validation cohorts. When HLA alleles, especially DR and DQ, strongly co-occurred, attributing TCR associations to individual alleles was difficult. Roughly uniform sequencing depth across donors was assumed in presence/absence analyses, although this assumption may not hold. A later genetic analysis associated a missense DCLRE1C variant with V-gene and J-gene trimming of TCR beta chains, and an independent cohort replicated the association. Correlated functional status among segregating V segments might be attributable to linkage disequilibrium, but an unknown experimental factor could not be ruled out. A later genetic analysis reported fewer N-insertions in productive TCRs among donors in an Asian-associated ancestry cluster than the approximately 670-donor mean. The authors suggested that the approach could potentially be generalized to other disease states and immunological phenotypes. Several of the top co-occurrence clusters appeared to be linked to parvovirus B19, influenza, CMV and Epstein-Barr virus, according to a later analysis. Only TCR beta chains were sequenced in this cohort, and the absence of alpha or paired-chain data limited detectable features. Broadly in line with IMGT annotations, most TCR beta V segments showed up in productive rearrangements about 87% or about 30% of the time in an earlier analysis of several hundred of the donors.

The cohort was made up of approximately 670 healthy bone marrow donors. At the time of sampling, every cohort member was nominally healthy, though immune exposures that went unrecorded were likely present. The donor tested CMV seronegative and was one of the 352 seronegative cohort members. Each donor provided a peripheral blood sample, and peripheral blood mononuclear cells were used for TCR beta sequencing. The Qiagen DNeasy Blood Extraction Kit was used to extract genomic DNA from the blood cell samples. Via the germline V gene, CDR1 is SGHDT and CDR2 YYEEEE. Relative to germline, V is missing 3 bases and J is missing 5 bases, with 7 bases of the junction outside any gene match. The CDR3 spans 16 residues, from the cysteine through the phenylalanine. Of all the DNA, just the CDR3 is kept, 48 bases in frame from base 1. Library creation used the immunoSEQ multiplex PCR assay. For the multiplex PCR, a mixture combining 60 forward primers for TCR Vbeta segments and 13 reverse primers for TCR Jbeta segments was used. A multiplex PCR assay on genomic DNA amplified the CDR3 region of rearranged TCR beta genes. The Illumina HiSeq System was used to sequence the amplified TCR beta libraries as 87-base-pair reads. The source study handled its data this way. A later analysis counted about 76 million unique TCR beta chains across the 650 to 700 repertoires, and 9.5 million to 11 million of these chains were shared by at least two donors. A nearest-neighbor algorithm error-corrected the raw reads and collapsed the reads into unique sequences, merging closely related sequences to remove PCR and sequencing errors. V, D and J gene segments were assigned by aligning CDR3 sequences to IMGT reference sequences. For a sequence to be retained, at least a six-nucleotide match to both a V gene segment and a J gene segment was required. A rearrangement counted as productive if the CDR3 had no stop codons and remained in frame with V and J, and every other rearrangement counted as non-productive. CDR3 was defined according to IMGT convention as the region running from the second conserved V-encoded cysteine to the conserved J-encoded phenylalanine. The earlier analysis of roughly 590 of the donors excluded sequences that lacked an unambiguous match to a single V gene segment. In an earlier analysis of a few hundred of the donors, V segments were called functional above 56.7% productive rearrangements and were called segregating when the between-donor standard deviation exceeded 5%. A statistical classification framework was developed to diagnose cytomegalovirus status using the catalog of TCR beta chain sequences. V and J gene assignment, in a later analysis, came from comparing TCR nucleotide sequences with IMGT/GENE-DB human TR gene sequences. Using the TCRdist pipeline, a later analysis assigned CDR3 sequences along with most-parsimonious VDJ recombination scenarios. In a later analysis, each TCR beta chain was defined by its CDR3 amino acid sequence together with its V-gene family, and reads lacking a unique V-gene family were excluded. As a way to deal with suspected cross-contamination and a sequencing artifact, a later analysis dropped over 550 nucleotide sequences that were highly shared and had low generation probability. A later analysis calculated a clonal expansion index for each public chain from normalized within-repertoire ranks of inferred template counts. In a later analysis, generation probabilities were computed using a VDJ recombination model fitted to out-of-frame rearrangements, and the results were checked against IGoR. A later analysis scored TCR-TCR, TCR-HLA and TCR-CMV co-occurrence with hypergeometric tests, applying a repertoire-size bias correction to TCR pairs. In a later analysis, false discovery rates were estimated by permuting HLA or CMV assignments 20 times. In a later analysis, co-occurring TCRs were grouped using DBSCAN, with TCRdist sequence similarity added in when clustering inside HLA-allele-positive subsets. Co-occurrence clustering excluded repertoires with fewer than 30,000 or more than 120,000 public chains, plus five with anomalous nucleotide sharing. What TCRdb holds here is the immuneACCESS table cut down to in-frame rearrangements. Part of the clones is not present; checked against another copy, under half of the missing clones reflect an unresolved V gene, and the others are unexplained. V and J calls and clone size follow that table, whereas D and trimming were derived from the DNA. In all, the sample holds approximately 170,000 clones, and around 80% of those were seen once. About 2.3% of the sample is held by the ten biggest clonotypes.

The origin of this receptor is a male donor in good health and CMV-seronegative. Input material: PBMCs. Recombination joined TRBV5-6 with TRBJ1-5, and 11 junction bases match TRBD1. Read as DNA, the sequence is TGTGCCAGCAGCTCAATGGGACAGGGGGTTTATCAGCCCCAGCATTTT. It translates as CASSSMGQGVYQPQHF.